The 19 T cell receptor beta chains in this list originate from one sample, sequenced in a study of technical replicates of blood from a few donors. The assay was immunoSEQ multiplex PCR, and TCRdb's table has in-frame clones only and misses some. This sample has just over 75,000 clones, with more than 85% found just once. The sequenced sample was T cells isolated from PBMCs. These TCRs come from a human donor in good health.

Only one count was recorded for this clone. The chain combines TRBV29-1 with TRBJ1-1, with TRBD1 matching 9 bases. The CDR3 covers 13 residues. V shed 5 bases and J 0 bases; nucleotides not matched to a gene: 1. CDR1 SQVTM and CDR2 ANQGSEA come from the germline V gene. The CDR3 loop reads CSVRDRVNTEAFF. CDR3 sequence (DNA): TGCAGCGTTCGGGACAGGGTGAACACTGAAGCTTTCTTT.

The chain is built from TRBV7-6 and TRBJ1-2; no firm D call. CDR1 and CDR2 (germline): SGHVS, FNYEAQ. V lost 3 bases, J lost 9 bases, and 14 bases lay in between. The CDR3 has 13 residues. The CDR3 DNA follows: TGTGCCAGCAGCTTGATAAACGGGGTTAGCTACACCTTC. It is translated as CASSLINGVSYTF.

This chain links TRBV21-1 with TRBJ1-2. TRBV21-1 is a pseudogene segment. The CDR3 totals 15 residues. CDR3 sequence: CASSSRALRMCGYTF. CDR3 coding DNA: TGTGCCAGCAGCTCGCGGGCCTTGAGGATGTGTGGCTACACCTTC.

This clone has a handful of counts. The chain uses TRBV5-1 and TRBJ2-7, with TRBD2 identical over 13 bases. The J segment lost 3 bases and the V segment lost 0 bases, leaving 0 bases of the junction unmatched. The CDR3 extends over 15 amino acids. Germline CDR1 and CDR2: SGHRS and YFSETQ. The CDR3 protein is CASSLGTSGSYEQYF. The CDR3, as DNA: TGCGCCAGCAGCTTGGGGACTAGCGGGAGCTACGAGCAGTACTTC.

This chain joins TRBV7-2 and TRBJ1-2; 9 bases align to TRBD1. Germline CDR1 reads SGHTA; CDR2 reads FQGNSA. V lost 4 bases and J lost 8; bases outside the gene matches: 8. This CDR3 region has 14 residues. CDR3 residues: CASSSLQGAGGYTF. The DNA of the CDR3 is TGTGCCAGCAGCTCATTACAGGGGGCGGGGGGCTACACCTTC.

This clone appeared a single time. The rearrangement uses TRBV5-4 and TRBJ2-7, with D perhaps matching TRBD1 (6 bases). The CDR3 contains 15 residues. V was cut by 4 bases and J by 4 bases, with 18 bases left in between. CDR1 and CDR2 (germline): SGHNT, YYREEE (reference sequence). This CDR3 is CASSPQQGPGYEQYF. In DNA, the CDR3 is TGTGCCAGCAGCCCCCAACAGGGTCCAGGATACGAGCAGTACTTC.

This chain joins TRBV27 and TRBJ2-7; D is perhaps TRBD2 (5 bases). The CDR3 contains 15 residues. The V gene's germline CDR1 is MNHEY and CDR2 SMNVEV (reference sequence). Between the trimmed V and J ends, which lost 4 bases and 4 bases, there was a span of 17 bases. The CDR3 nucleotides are TGTGCCAGCAGTTCTTCCTGGGAGACGCCATACGAGCAGTACTTC. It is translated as CASSSSWETPYEQYF.

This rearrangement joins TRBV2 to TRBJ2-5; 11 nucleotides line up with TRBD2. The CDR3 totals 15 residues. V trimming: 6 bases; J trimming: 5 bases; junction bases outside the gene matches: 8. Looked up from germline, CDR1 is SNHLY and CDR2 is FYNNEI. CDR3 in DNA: TGTGCCAGCAGCTTACTAGCGGGAGTCGGCGAGACCCAGTACTTC. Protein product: CASSLLAGVGETQYF. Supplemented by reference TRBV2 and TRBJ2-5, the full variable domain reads EPEVTQTPSHQVTQMGQEVILRCVPISNHLYFYWYRQILGQKVEFLVSFYNNEISEKSEIFDDQFSVERPDGSNFTLKIRSTKLEDSAMYFCASSLLAGVGETQYFGPGTRLLVL.

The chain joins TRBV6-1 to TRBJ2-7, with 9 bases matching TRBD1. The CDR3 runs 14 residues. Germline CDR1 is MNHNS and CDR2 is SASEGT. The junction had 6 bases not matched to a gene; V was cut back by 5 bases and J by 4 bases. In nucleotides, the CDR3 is TGTGCCAGCAGTTTGGACAGGGGCATTTACGAGCAGTACTTC. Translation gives CASSLDRGIYEQYF.

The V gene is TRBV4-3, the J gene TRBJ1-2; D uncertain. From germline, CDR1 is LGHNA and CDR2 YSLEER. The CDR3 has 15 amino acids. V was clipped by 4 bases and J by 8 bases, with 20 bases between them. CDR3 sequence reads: CASSRAGSPLMGYTF. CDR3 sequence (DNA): TGCGCCAGCAGCCGGGCTGGCTCCCCTCTAATGGGCTACACCTTC.

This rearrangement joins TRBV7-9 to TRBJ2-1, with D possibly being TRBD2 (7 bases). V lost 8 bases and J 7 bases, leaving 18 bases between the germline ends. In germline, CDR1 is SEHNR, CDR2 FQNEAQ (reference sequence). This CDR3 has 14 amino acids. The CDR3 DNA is TGTGCCAGCGGGGGGGCGGGAGCGAAGAATGAGCAGTTCTTC. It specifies CASGGAGAKNEQFF.

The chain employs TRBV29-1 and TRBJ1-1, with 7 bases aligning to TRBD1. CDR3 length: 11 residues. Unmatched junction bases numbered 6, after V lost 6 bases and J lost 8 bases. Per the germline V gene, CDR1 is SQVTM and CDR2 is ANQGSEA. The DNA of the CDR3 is TGCAGCGTCAGACAGGGAAACGAAGCTTTCTTT. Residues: CSVRQGNEAFF.

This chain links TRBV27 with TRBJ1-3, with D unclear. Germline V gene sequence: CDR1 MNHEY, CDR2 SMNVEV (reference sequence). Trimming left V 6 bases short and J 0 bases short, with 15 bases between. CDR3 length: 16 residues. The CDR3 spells CASRTYGSNSGNTIYF. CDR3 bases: TGTGCCAGCAGAACTTACGGTTCAAACTCTGGAAACACCATATATTTT.

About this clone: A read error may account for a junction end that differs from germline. The CDR3 bases are TGTGTCAGCGGACATGTGAACACTGAAGCTTTCTTT. Translated, it gives CVSGHVNTEAFF. The chain is built from TRBV6-1 and TRBJ1-1, with D perhaps TRBD1 (5 bases). Germline lookup yields CDR1 MNHNS and CDR2 SASEGT. This CDR3 has 12 amino acids.

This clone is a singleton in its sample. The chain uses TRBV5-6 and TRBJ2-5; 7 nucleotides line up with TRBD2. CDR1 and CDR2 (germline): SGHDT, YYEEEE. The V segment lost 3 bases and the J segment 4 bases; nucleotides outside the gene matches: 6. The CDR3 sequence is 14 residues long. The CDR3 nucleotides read TGTGCCAGCAGCTACACTGGGGGGGTAGAGACCCAGTACTTC. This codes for CASSYTGGVETQYF.

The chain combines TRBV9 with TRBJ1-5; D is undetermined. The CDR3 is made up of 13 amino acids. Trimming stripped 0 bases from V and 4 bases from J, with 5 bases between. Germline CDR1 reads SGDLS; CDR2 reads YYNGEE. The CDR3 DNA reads TGTGCCAGCAGCGTAGACATTAATCAGCCCCAGCATTTT. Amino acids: CASSVDINQPQHF. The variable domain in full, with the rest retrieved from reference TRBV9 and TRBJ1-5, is DSGVTQTPKHLITATGQRVTLRCSPRSGDLSVYWYQQSLDQGLQFLIQYYNGEERAKGNILERFSAQQFPDLHSELNLSSLELGDSALYFCASSVDINQPQHFGDGTRLSIL.

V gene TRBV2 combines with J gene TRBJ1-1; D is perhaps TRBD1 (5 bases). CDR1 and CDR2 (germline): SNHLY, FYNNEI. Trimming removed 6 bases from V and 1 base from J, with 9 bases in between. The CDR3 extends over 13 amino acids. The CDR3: CASRVTENTEAFF. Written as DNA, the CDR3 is TGTGCCAGCAGGGTGACAGAGAACACTGAAGCTTTCTTT.

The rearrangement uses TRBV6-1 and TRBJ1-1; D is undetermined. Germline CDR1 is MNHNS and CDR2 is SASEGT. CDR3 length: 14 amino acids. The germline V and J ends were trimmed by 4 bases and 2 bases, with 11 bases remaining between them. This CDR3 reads CASSAWRSNTEAFF. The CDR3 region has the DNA TGTGCCAGCAGTGCATGGCGGTCTAACACTGAAGCTTTCTTT.

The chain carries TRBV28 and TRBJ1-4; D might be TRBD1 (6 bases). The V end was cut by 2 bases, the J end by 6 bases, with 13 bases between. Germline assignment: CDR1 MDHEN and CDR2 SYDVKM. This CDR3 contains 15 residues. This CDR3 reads CASSLGGAGDEKLFF. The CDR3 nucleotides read TGTGCCAGCAGTTTAGGGGGGGCTGGGGATGAAAAACTGTTTTTT.